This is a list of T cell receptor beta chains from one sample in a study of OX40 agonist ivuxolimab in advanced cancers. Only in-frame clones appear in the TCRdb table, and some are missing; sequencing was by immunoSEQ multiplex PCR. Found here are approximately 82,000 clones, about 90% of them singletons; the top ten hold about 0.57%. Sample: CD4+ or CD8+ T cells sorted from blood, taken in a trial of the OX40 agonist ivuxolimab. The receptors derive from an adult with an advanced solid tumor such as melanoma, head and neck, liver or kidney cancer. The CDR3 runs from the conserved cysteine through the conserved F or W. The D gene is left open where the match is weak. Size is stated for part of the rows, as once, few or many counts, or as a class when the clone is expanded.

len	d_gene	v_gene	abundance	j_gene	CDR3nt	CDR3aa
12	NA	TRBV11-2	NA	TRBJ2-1	TGTGCCAGCAGCGCACAAGGCAATGAGCAGTTCTTC	CASSAQGNEQFF
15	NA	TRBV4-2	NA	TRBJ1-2	TGTGCCAGCAGCCAAGGAGGAACAGCCAACTATGGCTACACCTTC	CASSQGGTANYGYTF
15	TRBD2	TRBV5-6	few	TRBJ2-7	TGTGCCAGCAGCTTGGATGGTAGCGGGGCCCGCGAGCAGTACTTC	CASSLDGSGAREQYF
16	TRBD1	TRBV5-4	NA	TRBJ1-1	TGTGCCAGCAGGCCAGGGGGCAGTTGGGGGGACACTGAAGCTTTCTTT	CASRPGGSWGDTEAFF
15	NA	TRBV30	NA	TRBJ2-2	TGTGCCTGTAGGAAAGGGGACTCAAACACCGGGGAGCTGTTTTTT	CACRKGDSNTGELFF
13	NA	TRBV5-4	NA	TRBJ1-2	TGTGCCAGCAGCTTGGGCCAGGGCAGCGGCTACACCTTC	CASSLGQGSGYTF
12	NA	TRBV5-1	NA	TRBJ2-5	TGCGCCAGCAGCTTGGATCGGGAGACCCAGTACTTC	CASSLDRETQYF
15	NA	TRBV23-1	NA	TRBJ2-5	TGCGCCAGCAGTCGAGGGACTGGAATACAAGAGACCCAGTACTTC	CASSRGTGIQETQYF
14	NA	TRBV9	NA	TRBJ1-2	TGTGCCAGCAGCGTAGATGGGGGGGATTATGGCTACACCTTC	CASSVDGGDYGYTF
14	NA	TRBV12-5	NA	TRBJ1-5	TGTGCTAGTGGCCTCGAGGGGGGGCCTCAGCCCCAGCATTTT	CASGLEGGPQPQHF
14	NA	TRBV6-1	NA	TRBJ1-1	TGTGCCAGCAGAGGTGGTCGGATGAACACTGAAGCTTTCTTT	CASRGGRMNTEAFF
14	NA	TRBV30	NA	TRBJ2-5	TGTGCCTGGAGCCGGCCTAGGGGCGTAGAGACCCAGTACTTC	CAWSRPRGVETQYF
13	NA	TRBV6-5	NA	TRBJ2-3	TGTGCCAGCTCCCCGCTCTCTACGGATACGCAGTATTTT	CASSPLSTDTQYF
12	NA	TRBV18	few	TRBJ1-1	TGTGCCAGCTCACCGGGGAACACTGAAGCTTTCTTT	CASSPGNTEAFF
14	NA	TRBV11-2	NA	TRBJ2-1	TGTGCCAGCAGCTTAGCAGGGACGTACAATGAGCAGTTCTTC	CASSLAGTYNEQFF
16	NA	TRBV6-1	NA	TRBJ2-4	TGTGCCAGCAGTGTCTTTGGCGATTCCACCAAAAACATTCAGTACTTC	CASSVFGDSTKNIQYF
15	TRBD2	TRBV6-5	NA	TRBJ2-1	TGTGCCAGCAAAAACGAGCGGGGGATATACAATGAGCAGTTCTTC	CASKNERGIYNEQFF
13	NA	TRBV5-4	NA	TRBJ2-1	TGTGCCAGCAGCTTGGCCCCATACAATGAGCAGTTCTTC	CASSLAPYNEQFF
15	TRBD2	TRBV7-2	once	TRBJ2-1	TGTGCCAGCAGCCTCGGGACTAGCGGTCACAATGAGCAGTTCTTC	CASSLGTSGHNEQFF
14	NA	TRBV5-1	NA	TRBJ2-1	TGCGCCAGCAGCTTCGGGGAGGCACGGAATGAGCAGTTCTTC	CASSFGEARNEQFF
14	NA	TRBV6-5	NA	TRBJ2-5	TGTGCCAGCAGTTACTCCAACAGGATAGAGACCCAGTACTTC	CASSYSNRIETQYF
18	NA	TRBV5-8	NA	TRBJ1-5	TGTGCCAGCAGCTTGGAGATGGTGGGTGCGTTCGGTGGTCAGCCCCAGCATTTT	CASSLEMVGAFGGQPQHF
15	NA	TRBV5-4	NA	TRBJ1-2	TGTGCCAGCAGCTTGTCTACCGCAGCGGCCTATGGCTACACCTTC	CASSLSTAAAYGYTF
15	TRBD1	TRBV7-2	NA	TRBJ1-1	TGTGCCAGCAGTACACAGGGGGCCATGAACACTGAAGCTTTCTTT	CASSTQGAMNTEAFF
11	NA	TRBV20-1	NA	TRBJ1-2	TGCAGTGACGACAGCCTCTATGGCTACACCTTC	CSDDSLYGYTF
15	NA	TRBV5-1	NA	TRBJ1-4	TGCGCCAGCAGCTCCGCCCCCGCAACTAATGAAAAACTGTTTTTT	CASSSAPATNEKLFF
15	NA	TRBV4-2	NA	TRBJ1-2	TGTGCCAGCAGCCAAGGTCTGGGTGTACAGTATGGCTACACCTTC	CASSQGLGVQYGYTF
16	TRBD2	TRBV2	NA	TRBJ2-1	TGTGCCAGCAGTGAATTAGTTCTAGCGGTAAACAATGAGCAGTTCTTC	CASSELVLAVNNEQFF
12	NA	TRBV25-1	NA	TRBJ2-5	TGTGCCAGCAGTCCCCTGGGGGAGACCCAGTACTTC	CASSPLGETQYF
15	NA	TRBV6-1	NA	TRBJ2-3	TGTGCCAGCAGTGATGTGGCCCGTCTCACAGATACGCAGTATTTT	CASSDVARLTDTQYF
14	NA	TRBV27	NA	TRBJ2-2	TGTGCCAGCAGTTTTGGCAGGGTTCCCGGGGAGCTGTTTTTT	CASSFGRVPGELFF
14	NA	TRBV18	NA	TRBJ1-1	TGTGCCAGCTCACCAGAGGGATGGAGCACTGAAGCTTTCTTT	CASSPEGWSTEAFF
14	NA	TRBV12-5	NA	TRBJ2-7	TGTGCTAGTGGTTTGGTTGGAGGGGAATACGAGCAGTACTTC	CASGLVGGEYEQYF
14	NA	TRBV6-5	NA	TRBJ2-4	TGTGCCAGCAGCACCATTTTAGCCAAAAACATTCAGTACTTC	CASSTILAKNIQYF